Following are 28 T cell receptor beta chains from one sample sequenced in a study of post-analysis software for immune sequencing data. Whole-study results and caveats: Patients used a few TRBV segments, including TRBV5-6, TRBV5-1 and TRBV20-1, more often than controls.

Tagging with unique molecular identifiers was a feature of the TCR beta cDNA libraries. MiXCR, applied by TCRdb to the PCR reads, yields one record per CDR3 protein. The sample carries more than 500,000 distinct CDR3 sequences, around a third recorded once. These receptors' targets are unknown. The sequencing input was blood. These receptors were collected from a girl aged 2-17 years with multiple sclerosis.

The chain couples TRBV7-2 to TRBJ1-2; 9 nucleotides agree with TRBD1. The CDR3 contains 15 residues. V was pared by 0 bases and J by 7 bases, with 6 bases of the junction left unmatched. The germline CDR1 and CDR2 sequences are SGHTA and FQGNSA. In nucleotides, the CDR3 is TGTGCCAGCAGCTTAGCCCCGACAGGGGGAGGTGGCTACACCTTC. Encoded protein: CASSLAPTGGGGYTF.

This clonotype was counted a few times. This chain connects TRBV5-5 to TRBJ2-7, with unresolved D. From germline, CDR1 is SGHKS and CDR2 YYEKEE (reference sequence). Trimming stripped 0 bases from V and 6 bases from J, with 13 bases between. The CDR3 sequence is 14 residues long. CDR3 coding DNA: TGTGCCAGCAGCTTGGCCAGTGGGATCGTCGAGCAGTACTTC. This codes for CASSLASGIVEQYF.

The V and J genes are TRBV7-2 and TRBJ2-7, with a possible D match to TRBD1 (5 bases). Germline CDR1 is SGHTA and CDR2 is FQGNSA. The CDR3 length is 16 residues. The V end lost 5 bases, the J end lost 4 bases, and 21 bases lay between the germline ends. CDR3 protein: CASSRDSIDSGYEQYF. The CDR3 nucleotides are TGTGCCAGCAGCCGAGACTCTATAGACAGTGGGTACGAGCAGTACTTC.

This chain links TRBV6-6 with TRBJ2-1, with TRBD1 matching 7 bases. Germline CDR1 reads MNHNY; CDR2 reads SVGAGI (reference sequence). Losses at the gene ends were 6 bases for V and 7 bases for J; bases not matched to a gene: 18. This CDR3 is built from 17 residues. CDR3 in amino acids: CASRIGLGQTYTNEQFF. The DNA of the CDR3 is TGTGCCAGCAGAATAGGGCTGGGACAGACGTACACGAATGAGCAGTTCTTC.

The V gene is TRBV7-3, the J gene TRBJ2-1; 9 bases match TRBD1. Germline loops: CDR1 SGHTA, CDR2 FQGTGA. There are 19 residues in the CDR3. The ends lost 2 bases at V and 13 bases at J; junction bases unmatched: 24. The CDR3 DNA sequence: TGTGCCAGCAGCTTAGCCAGGACAGGGGCGCCGGATCCTAAAGAGACCCAGTTCTTC. Translation: CASSLARTGAPDPKETQFF. The full variable domain, rest sourced from reference TRBV7-3 and TRBJ2-1, is GAGVSQTPSNKVTEKGKYVELRCDPISGHTALYWYRQSLGQGPEFLIYFQGTGAADDSGLPNDRFFAVRPEGSVSTLKIQRTERGDSAVYLCASSLARTGAPDPKETQFFGPGTRLTVL.

This clonotype appeared a few times. This sequence joins TRBV29-1 and TRBJ2-4; the D is unclear. The J call may be mistaken, given a closer DNA end match to TRBJ2-5. Germline V CDR1 and CDR2: SQVTM, ANQGSEA. The CDR3 runs to 14 residues. DNA for the CDR3: TGCAGCGTTGACGGTGGGGTAGGCGGAGAGACCCAGTACTTC. It translates to CSVDGGVGGETQYF.

This clonotype was counted a few times. V gene TRBV3-1 combines with J gene TRBJ2-7, with D possibly being TRBD1 or TRBD2 (6 bases each). The CDR3 extends over 16 amino acids. The germline V and J ends were trimmed by 3 bases and 3 bases, with 18 bases remaining between them. CDR1 and CDR2 from the germline V gene are LGHDT and YNNKEL (reference sequence). The CDR3 nucleotides are TGTGCCAGCAGCCACCGAGGAGGGGGAGGTCGCTACGAGCAGTACTTC. It codes for CASSHRGGGGRYEQYF.

This clonotype has only a few counts. The rearrangement links TRBV6-5 to TRBJ2-7; D possibly corresponds to TRBD2 (7 bases). This CDR3 has 17 residues. V gave up 1 base and J gave up 7 bases, with 23 bases separating them. The germline gives CDR1 MNHEY, CDR2 SVGAGI. CDR3 nucleotide sequence: TGTGCCAGCAGTTACTTCCGGCAGCCCCAGGGGACTAAAGAGCAGTACTTC. Amino acid sequence: CASSYFRQPQGTKEQYF.

The chain recombines TRBV7-2 with TRBJ1-6; D may be TRBD1 (5 bases). The CDR3 loop spans 17 amino acids. Trimming left V 6 bases short and J 6 bases short, with 21 bases between. Germline V CDR1 and CDR2: SGHTA, FQGNSA. The CDR3 sequence: CASRPDHGGLLNSPLHF. CDR3 sequence (DNA): TGTGCCAGCAGGCCAGATCACGGGGGTCTTCTTAATTCACCCCTCCACTTT.

This clonotype was recorded a few times. The CDR3 sequence: CASTTAGLRNEKLFF. The CDR3 DNA reads TGTGCCAGCACAACCGCGGGGCTTCGGAACGAAAAACTGTTTTTT. The chain employs TRBV3-1 and TRBJ1-4, with D possibly TRBD1 on 5 matching bases. There are 15 residues in the CDR3. CDR1 and CDR2 from the germline V gene are LGHDT and YNNKEL (reference sequence). The V and J ends lost 7 bases and 8 bases respectively, with 20 bases between them.

The genes are TRBV29-1 and TRBJ2-3; no reliable D call. Germline V gene data show CDR1 as SQVTM and CDR2 as ANQGSEA. The CDR3 sequence is 14 residues long. V was cut by 1 base and J by 0 bases, with 8 bases left in between. CDR3 DNA: TGCAGCGTTGAAGGGAGTCGGAGCACAGATACGCAGTATTTT. This gives the protein CSVEGSRSTDTQYF.

Many counts were recorded for this clonotype. The chain recombines TRBV24-1 with TRBJ2-3; D not resolved. The CDR3 has 13 residues. CDR1 and CDR2 (germline): KGHDR, SFDVKD. V was shortened by 5 bases and J by 1 base, with 6 bases between the two germline ends. This CDR3 is CATSARGTDTQYF. The CDR3 region has the DNA TGTGCCACCAGTGCTCGGGGCACAGATACGCAGTATTTT.

This clonotype was observed a handful of times. The chain joins TRBV5-6 to TRBJ2-6; 9 bases line up with TRBD2. CDR1 and CDR2 from the germline V gene are SGHDT and YYEEEE. V lost 0 bases and J lost 0; bases outside the gene matches: 4. This CDR3 spans 18 amino acids. The CDR3 region is CASSLALAGLSGANVLTF. CDR3 bases: TGTGCCAGCAGCTTGGCTCTAGCGGGGCTCTCTGGGGCCAACGTCCTGACTTTC.

This chain connects TRBV29-1 to TRBJ2-2, with D perhaps assigned TRBD1 or TRBD2 (5 bases each). The CDR3 contains 15 residues. Trimming shortened V by 6 bases and J by 2 bases, and 16 bases separated the two germline ends. Per germline, CDR1 SQVTM and CDR2 ANQGSEA. CDR3 in amino acids: CSVSPGTVNTGELFF. The CDR3, as DNA: TGCAGCGTCAGCCCCGGGACGGTAAACACCGGGGAGCTGTTTTTT.

The chain is built from TRBV25-1 and TRBJ1-6, with unresolved D. Germline loops: CDR1 MGHDK, CDR2 SYGVNS. The CDR3 extends over 14 amino acids. V lost 4 bases to trimming and J lost 2 bases, with 6 bases between them. The CDR3 is CASSGVTYNSPLHF. DNA for the CDR3: TGTGCCAGCAGTGGGGTTACCTATAATTCACCCCTCCACTTT.

The CDR3 loop reads CSAVPSRQETQYF. CDR3 sequence (DNA): TGCAGTGCTGTTCCTAGCAGACAAGAGACCCAGTACTTC. V is TRBV20-1 and J is TRBJ2-5, with a possible D match to TRBD2 (5 bases). Looked up from germline, CDR1 is DFQATT and CDR2 is SNEGSKA (reference sequence). CDR3 length: 13 residues. Trimming removed 5 bases at V and 2 bases at J, with 12 bases between.

The genes are TRBV7-2 and TRBJ2-1; 10 bases are a match to TRBD2. The DNA end lines up better with TRBJ2-7; the J call may be wrong. CDR1 and CDR2 from the germline V gene are SGHTA and FQGNSA. The CDR3 consists of 18 residues. The CDR3 bases are TGTGCCAGCAGCTCAAGATTTCAGCGGGGGGGCTCCTACAATGAGCAGTACTTC. Its protein product is CASSSRFQRGGSYNEQYF.

This clonotype has just a few counts. J is TRBJ1-2 and V is TRBV7-9; 8 positions agree with TRBD1. Per germline, CDR1 SEHNR and CDR2 FQNEAQ (reference sequence). The CDR3 sequence is 16 residues long. J gave up 7 bases and V 6 bases, and 16 bases lay outside the gene matches. CDR3 nucleotide sequence: TGTGCCAGCAGAGCCTCCAAGGACAGGGAGAGAGGTGGCTACACCTTC. Translated: CASRASKDRERGGYTF.

The V and J genes are TRBV14 and TRBJ2-3; 9 bases match TRBD1. This CDR3 spans 13 amino acids. Germline V gene lookup returns CDR1 SGHDN and CDR2 FVKESK. V shed 3 bases, J shed 9 bases, and the junction held 4 bases outside the gene matches. In DNA form, the CDR3 reads TGTGCCAGCAGCCACGGACAGGGGCAGACGCAGTATTTT. Its translation is CASSHGQGQTQYF.

This chain links TRBV20-1 with TRBJ2-7; 7 bases fit TRBD1. This CDR3 comprises 15 residues. The V gene's germline CDR1 is DFQATT and CDR2 SNEGSKA (reference sequence). Losses at the gene ends were 3 bases for V and 0 bases for J; bases not matched to a gene: 8. CDR3: CSASPTGRNSYEQYF. In nucleotides, the CDR3 is TGCAGTGCTAGTCCGACAGGGCGCAACTCCTACGAGCAGTACTTC.

This chain uses TRBV6-4 with TRBJ1-1; D is unresolved. The V end was cut by 7 bases, the J end by 8 bases, with 17 bases between. The CDR3 sequence is 13 residues long. The germline CDR1 and CDR2 sequences are MRHNA and SNTAGT. CDR3 loop: CASNVRNTREAFF. CDR3 DNA: TGTGCCAGCAACGTCAGAAATACTAGAGAAGCTTTCTTT.

This clonotype was detected a few times. This chain uses TRBV20-1 with TRBJ1-5; D is ambiguous. Germline-derived CDR1 and CDR2 are DFQATT and SNEGSKA (reference sequence). The CDR3 loop spans 13 amino acids. Between the trimmed V and J ends, which lost 6 bases and 5 bases, there was a span of 14 bases. The CDR3 DNA is TGCAGTGCCCATAACCGTTTCCATCAGCCCCAGCATTTT. Protein product: CSAHNRFHQPQHF.

At least ten counts were recorded for this clonotype. This sequence joins TRBV2 and TRBJ2-1; D possibly uses TRBD1 or TRBD2 (5 bases each). The germline V gene has CDR1 SNHLY and CDR2 FYNNEI. The CDR3 spans 14 residues. The ends were cut back, 4 bases at V and 0 bases at J, with 7 bases in the middle. CDR3 sequence (DNA): TGTGCCAGCAGTGGGGGGAGCTCCTACAATGAGCAGTTCTTC. It yields the protein CASSGGSSYNEQFF.

The rearrangement uses TRBV4-1 and TRBJ2-1, with 10 bases lining up with TRBD2. Germline trimming cut 0 bases from V and 7 bases from J; bases unmatched to any gene: 9. CDR1 is MGHRA, CDR2 YSYEKL, per germline. The CDR3 covers 17 residues. In DNA, the CDR3 is TGCGCCAGCAGCCAAGAGTCGAGCGGGGGGGCCTGGAATGAGCAGTTCTTC. It is translated as CASSQESSGGAWNEQFF.

The V and J genes are TRBV20-1 and TRBJ2-3; D might be TRBD2 (7 bases). This CDR3 is 17 amino acids long. Germline CDR1 is DFQATT and CDR2 is SNEGSKA (reference sequence). Trimming removed 1 base from V and 3 bases from J, with 20 bases in between. CDR3 amino acids: CSARGLDGGRPTDTQYF. The CDR3 DNA sequence: TGCAGTGCTAGAGGCCTCGACGGGGGGCGCCCGACAGATACGCAGTATTTT.

This clonotype has just a few counts. V usage is TRBV29-1 and J usage is TRBJ2-5, with 7 positions matching TRBD2. The ends lost 4 bases at V and 5 bases at J; junction bases unmatched: 22. Germline assignment: CDR1 SQVTM and CDR2 ANQGSEA. The CDR3 sequence is 18 residues long. CDR3 sequence (DNA): TGCAGCGTTGCTTATGCTACCTACAGATGGAGGGAGGGGGAGACCCAGTACTTC. It is translated as CSVAYATYRWREGETQYF. The full variable domain, its missing parts supplied by reference TRBV29-1 and TRBJ2-5, is SAVISQKPSRDICQRGTSLTIQCQVDSQVTMMFWYRQQPGQSLTLIATANQGSEATYESGFVIDKFPISRPNLTFSTLTVSNMSPEDSSIYLCSVAYATYRWREGETQYFGPGTRLLVL.

V and J are TRBV28 and TRBJ1-4; no clear D. V dropped 7 bases and J dropped 0 bases, with 12 bases sitting between them. The germline V gene has CDR1 MDHEN and CDR2 SYDVKM. This CDR3 contains 15 residues. The CDR3 sequence: CASKGGGATNEKLFF. The CDR3 nucleotides read TGTGCCAGCAAGGGCGGAGGTGCAACTAATGAAAAACTGTTTTTT. Full variable domain (remainder filled in from reference TRBV28 and TRBJ1-4): DVKVTQSSRYLVKRTGEKVFLECVQDMDHENMFWYRQDPGLGLRLIYFSYDVKMKEKGDIPEGYSVSREKKERFSLILESASTNQTSMYLCASKGGGATNEKLFFGSGTQLSVL.

In its sample, this clonotype was seen a few times. The chain links TRBV7-2 to TRBJ2-1, with TRBD2 identical over 9 bases. The length of the CDR3 is 17 residues. Germline V gene data show CDR1 as SGHTA and CDR2 as FQGNSA. The trim removed 1 base at V and 9 bases at J, leaving 13 bases unmatched. The CDR3 reads CASSLEVWRGGTGEQFF. CDR3 nucleotide sequence: TGTGCCAGCAGCTTAGAAGTTTGGCGGGGGGGTACCGGTGAGCAGTTCTTC.